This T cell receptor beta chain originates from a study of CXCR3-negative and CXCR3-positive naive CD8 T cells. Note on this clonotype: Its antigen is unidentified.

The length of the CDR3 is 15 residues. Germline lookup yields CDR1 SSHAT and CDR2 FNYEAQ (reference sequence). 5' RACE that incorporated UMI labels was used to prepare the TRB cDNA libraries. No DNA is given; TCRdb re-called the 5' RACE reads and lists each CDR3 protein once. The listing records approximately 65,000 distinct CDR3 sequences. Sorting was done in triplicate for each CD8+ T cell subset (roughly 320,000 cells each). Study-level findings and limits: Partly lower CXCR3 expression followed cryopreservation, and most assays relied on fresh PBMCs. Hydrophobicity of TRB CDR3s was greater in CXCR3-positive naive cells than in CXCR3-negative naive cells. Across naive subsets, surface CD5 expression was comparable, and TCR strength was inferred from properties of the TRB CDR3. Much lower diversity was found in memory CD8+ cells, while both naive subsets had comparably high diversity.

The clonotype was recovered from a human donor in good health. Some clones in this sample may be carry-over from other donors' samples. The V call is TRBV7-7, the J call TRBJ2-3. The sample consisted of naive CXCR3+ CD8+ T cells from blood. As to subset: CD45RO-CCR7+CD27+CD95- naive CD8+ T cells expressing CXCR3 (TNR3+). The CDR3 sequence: CASSHSFGDPDTQYF.